The 5 T cell receptor beta chains below come from one sample, sequenced in a study of blood T cell repertoires in COVID-19. Data came from immunoSEQ multiplex PCR; TCRdb stores just in-frame clones and leaves some out. The sample consists of some 290,000 clones, about 90% of them appearing once. The sequenced sample was peripheral blood. The receptors stem from a woman aged 30 to 39 with COVID-19, enrolled during active disease.

The rearrangement joins TRBV21-1 to TRBJ2-2; the listed D gene, TRBD2, was not tested against the DNA. TRBV21-1 is described as a pseudogene. The CDR3 covers 17 residues. Here the CDR3 reads CATHREISGEYTGELFF. The CDR3 DNA reads TGTGCCACCCACCGAGAGATAAGCGGGGAGTACACCGGGGAGCTGTTTTTT.

This clone showed up just once. The chain couples TRBV7-2 to TRBJ2-1; possible D gene TRBD2, 6 bases. The germline CDR1 and CDR2 sequences are SGHTA and FQGNSA. Trimming took off 6 bases at V and 0 bases at J, with 15 bases between the two ends. This CDR3 region has 16 residues. The CDR3 bases are TGTGCCAGCAGGAAGCCCGGGGGAGGCTCCTACAATGAGCAGTTCTTC. It yields the protein CASRKPGGGSYNEQFF.

The V and J genes are TRBV6-5 and TRBJ1-6, with unresolved D. The CDR3 covers 16 residues. Germline values: CDR1 MNHEY, CDR2 SVGAGI. Trimming took off 0 bases at V and 7 bases at J, with 13 bases between the two ends. This CDR3 reads CASSYSVWTPNSPLHF. In DNA form, the CDR3 reads TGTGCCAGCAGTTACTCGGTGTGGACTCCCAATTCACCCCTCCACTTT.

This clone was recorded only once. V usage is TRBV12-3 or TRBV12-4 and J usage is TRBJ1-1; D perhaps matches TRBD1 (6 bases). The CDR3 consists of 13 residues. V lost 3 bases and J 5 bases, leaving 10 bases between the germline ends. CDR3 in amino acids: CASSLERGTEAFF. The DNA of the CDR3 is TGTGCCAGCAGTTTGGAGAGGGGGACTGAAGCTTTCTTT.

V usage is TRBV27 and J usage is TRBJ1-1; no firm D call. Germline V lookup: CDR1 MNHEY, CDR2 SMNVEV (reference sequence). CDR3 length: 13 residues. Deletions cut 5 bases from V and 5 bases from J, with 12 bases between. CDR3 DNA sequence: TGTGCCAGCAGTCTCGCGGTTTGGACTGAAGCTTTCTTT. Translated: CASSLAVWTEAFF.